Described below is a single TCR beta chain sequence and its context. Its matching antigen is unknown. Trimming left V 3 bases short and J 6 bases short, with 17 bases between. The CDR3 extends over 15 amino acids. Per the germline V gene, CDR1 is DFQATT and CDR2 is SNEGSKA (reference sequence). TCRdb reanalysed the 5' RACE reads using MiXCR and keeps one entry per CDR3 protein. The sample carries approximately 340,000 distinct CDR3 sequences, roughly 15% recorded once. The data were obtained in a study of CD8 T cells in ankylosing spondylitis. Points from the study as a whole: Before this, some motif variants had been reported in reactive arthritis synovial fluid and blood. Disease-linked clones were found to be CD8+ and relatively rare in peripheral blood.

Sequenced material: blood, either unsorted or a sorted T cell fraction (not recorded which). This receptor was taken from a male donor with ankylosing spondylitis or in good health (not recorded which). The chain uses TRBV20-1 and TRBJ2-2; D remains unclear. The DNA for the CDR3 is TGCAGTGCTAGTAACCCCAGCGCTGGTCCCGGGGAGCTGTTTTTT. Amino acids: CSASNPSAGPGELFF.